Reported below is one TCR beta chain. Its antigen remains unidentified. Sequencing used immunoSEQ multiplex PCR; TCRdb keeps in-frame clones, though not all of them. This table has more than 95,000 clones, around nine tenths appearing once. This sample was taken from a study of T cell responses to AZD1222 COVID-19 vaccine. Findings and limits, study-wide: Spike was spanned by vaccine-associated CD4 TCRs, with dominance at 160-218 and 743-854. Repertoires were sampled only after the peak T cell response. Spike-specific TCR breadth and depth grew following two AZD1222 doses. Reportedly, close to half of spike-specific TCRs are directed against unmutated variant regions.

This clonotype was obtained from an adult in good health. The sample consisted of peripheral blood, taken on day 0 of MenACWY control vaccination.

CDR3 in DNA: TGCAGCGTTGAAGTAGGTTCGACAGGGGGCGCTGGGGGGCTGCCCCAGCATTTT. This encodes CSVEVGSTGGAGGLPQHF. The J gene is TRBJ1-5, the V gene TRBV29-1, with TRBD1 matching 10 bases. The trim removed 1 base at V and 9 bases at J, leaving 18 bases unmatched. This CDR3 region has 18 residues. Germline loops: CDR1 SQVTM, CDR2 ANQGSEA.